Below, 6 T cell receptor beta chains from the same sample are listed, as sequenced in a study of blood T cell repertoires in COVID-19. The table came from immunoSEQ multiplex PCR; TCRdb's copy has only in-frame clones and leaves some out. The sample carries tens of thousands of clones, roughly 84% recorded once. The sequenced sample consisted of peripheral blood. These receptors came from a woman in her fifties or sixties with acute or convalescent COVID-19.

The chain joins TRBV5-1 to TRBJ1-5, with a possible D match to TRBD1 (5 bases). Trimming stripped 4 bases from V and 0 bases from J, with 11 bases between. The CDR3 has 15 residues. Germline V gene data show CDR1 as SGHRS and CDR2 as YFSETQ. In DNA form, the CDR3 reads TGCGCCAGCAGCCCGGACGGACATAGCAATCAGCCCCAGCATTTT. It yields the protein CASSPDGHSNQPQHF.

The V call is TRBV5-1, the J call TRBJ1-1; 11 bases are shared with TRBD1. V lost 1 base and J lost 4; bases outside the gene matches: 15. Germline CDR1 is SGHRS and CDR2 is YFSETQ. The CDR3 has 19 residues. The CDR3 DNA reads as TGCGCCAGCAGCTTGTACGGCCTGGGACAGGGGGGTGTTGTCACTGAAGCTTTCTTT. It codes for CASSLYGLGQGGVVTEAFF. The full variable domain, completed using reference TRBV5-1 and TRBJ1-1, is KAGVTQTPRYLIKTRGQQVTLSCSPISGHRSVSWYQQTPGQGLQFLFEYFSETQRNKGNFPGRFSGRQFSNSRSEMNVSTLELGDSALYLCASSLYGLGQGGVVTEAFFGQGTRLTVV.

This CDR3 reads CAWSPLTGNYGYTF. CDR3 nucleotide sequence: TGTGCCTGGAGTCCCCTGACAGGAAACTATGGCTACACCTTC. The rearrangement links TRBV30 to TRBJ1-2, with D perhaps TRBD1 (6 bases). V was shortened by 2 bases and J by 2 bases, with 12 bases between the two germline ends. Germline CDR1 GTSNPN, CDR2 SVGIG (reference sequence). This CDR3 region has 14 residues.

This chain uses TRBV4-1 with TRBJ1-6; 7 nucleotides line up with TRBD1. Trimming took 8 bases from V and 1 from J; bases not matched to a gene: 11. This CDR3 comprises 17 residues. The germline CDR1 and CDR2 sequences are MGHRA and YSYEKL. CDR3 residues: CASAATTGASYNSPLHF. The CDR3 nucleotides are TGCGCCAGCGCAGCCACTACAGGGGCATCCTATAATTCACCCCTCCACTTT.

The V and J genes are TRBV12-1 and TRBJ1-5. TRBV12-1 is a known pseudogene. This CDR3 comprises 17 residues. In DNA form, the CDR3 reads TGTGCCAGCAGCTTTGGCCCCCCCGCGAGGAGCAATCAGCCCCAGCATTTT. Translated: CASSFGPPARSNQPQHF.

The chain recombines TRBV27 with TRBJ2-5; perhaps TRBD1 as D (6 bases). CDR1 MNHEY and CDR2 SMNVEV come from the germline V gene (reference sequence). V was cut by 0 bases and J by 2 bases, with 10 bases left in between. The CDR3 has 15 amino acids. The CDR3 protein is CASSLSGAGQETQYF. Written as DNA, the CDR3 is TGTGCCAGCAGTTTATCGGGGGCAGGTCAAGAGACCCAGTACTTC.